The T cell receptor beta chain under discussion was sequenced for a study of CD8 T cells in ankylosing spondylitis. Whole-study findings and limits: Disease-associated clonotypes exhibited CD8+ identity and were relatively infrequent in peripheral blood. Made up of several highly homologous variants, a TCR beta motif appeared characteristic of ankylosing spondylitis blood.

Quantitative 5'-RACE with molecular barcodes generated TCR beta libraries. MiXCR, applied by TCRdb to the 5' RACE reads, yields one record per CDR3 protein. The repertoire holds around 770,000 distinct CDR3 sequences, roughly 19% seen once, with 15% to 20% in the top ten. For this clonotype: Its antigen is currently unknown.

The germline V gene has CDR1 SGHRS and CDR2 YFSETQ. The CDR3 consists of 18 residues. The ends were cut back, 4 bases at V and 2 bases at J, with 24 bases in the middle. The TCR was taken from a male donor with ankylosing spondylitis. Material: blood, either unsorted or a sorted T cell fraction (not recorded which). This chain uses TRBV5-1 with TRBJ1-2; D is possibly TRBD1 (5 bases). The CDR3 reads CASSPWGGDSPSNYGYTF. The CDR3, as DNA: TGCGCCAGCAGCCCGTGGGGGGGGGATTCTCCATCGAACTATGGCTACACCTTC.